What follows are 4 T cell receptor beta chains derived from one specimen sequenced in a study of blood T cell repertoires in COVID-19 (TCRdb year 2020). Libraries were constructed by the immunoSEQ multiplex PCR assay. As stored in TCRdb, this immuneACCESS dataset retains in-frame rearrangements with V and J assigned. A fraction of the clones does not appear; measured against another copy, unresolved V genes explain less than half of the discrepancy, and the remainder lacks a known reason. The sample records about 100,000 clones, 70% to 80% of which are singletons. The ten largest clonotypes hold over 7.5% of the sample. The sequenced sample was peripheral blood. All receptors derive from a man aged 60-69 years with active or convalescent COVID-19.

The rearrangement joins TRBV5-5 to TRBJ1-1; 7 bases agree with TRBD1. Germline V gene lookup returns CDR1 SGHKS and CDR2 YYEKEE (reference sequence). Trimming cost V 5 bases and J 2 bases; bases outside gene matches: 6. The CDR3 consists of 14 residues. The CDR3 DNA is TGTGCCAGCAGTCGACAGGGACCCAACACTGAAGCTTTCTTT. Its protein product is CASSRQGPNTEAFF.

This clone was picked up a small number of times. V gene TRBV28 combines with J gene TRBJ1-5; D is perhaps TRBD1 (6 bases). From germline, CDR1 is MDHEN and CDR2 SYDVKM. The CDR3 covers 14 residues. The V end lost 5 bases, the J end lost 6 bases, and 14 bases lay between the germline ends. The CDR3: CASSITGISQPQHF. In DNA, the CDR3 is TGTGCCAGCAGTATTACAGGGATCAGTCAGCCCCAGCATTTT. The full variable domain, in which reference TRBV28 and TRBJ1-5 provide the parts outside the CDR3, is DVKVTQSSRYLVKRTGEKVFLECVQDMDHENMFWYRQDPGLGLRLIYFSYDVKMKEKGDIPEGYSVSREKKERFSLILESASTNQTSMYLCASSITGISQPQHFGDGTRLSIL.

The chain couples TRBV5-1 to TRBJ2-7; D perhaps matches TRBD2 (5 bases). Germline loops: CDR1 SGHRS, CDR2 YFSETQ. The CDR3 sequence is 14 residues long. The V and J ends lost 5 bases and 6 bases respectively, with 18 bases between them. CDR3 loop: CASSPSPSRGEQYF. The CDR3 region has the DNA TGCGCCAGCAGTCCTAGCCCCTCTCGGGGCGAGCAGTACTTC. The whole variable domain, remainder taken from reference TRBV5-1 and TRBJ2-7, is KAGVTQTPRYLIKTRGQQVTLSCSPISGHRSVSWYQQTPGQGLQFLFEYFSETQRNKGNFPGRFSGRQFSNSRSEMNVSTLELGDSALYLCASSPSPSRGEQYFGPGTRLTVT.

The chain recombines TRBV6-5 with TRBJ2-1, with 8 bases aligning to TRBD2. V lost 2 bases to trimming and J lost 2 bases; unmatched junction nucleotides: 2. The CDR3 consists of 15 residues. Germline V gene sequence: CDR1 MNHEY, CDR2 SVGAGI. The CDR3: CASSYEAGAYNEQFF. The DNA for the CDR3 is TGTGCCAGCAGTTACGAAGCGGGAGCCTACAATGAGCAGTTCTTC.